The 10 T cell receptor beta chains in this list originate from one sample, sequenced in a study of spatial heterogeneity in lung cancer. TCRdb re-called the 5' RACE reads through MiXCR, storing one row per CDR3 protein. The table has tens of thousands of distinct CDR3 sequences, under 11% seen once. The time point is: blood at routine non-recurrence follow-up after resection. The sample consisted of PBMCs, taken at follow-up. The receptors were gathered from a female donor with early-stage non-small cell lung cancer.

In this sample, this clonotype turned up many times. The CDR3 DNA reads TGTGCCATCAGTGAGGCGACAGGGTGGGATGAGCAGTTCTTC. Its translation is CAISEATGWDEQFF. The chain couples TRBV10-3 to TRBJ2-1; 7 bases agree with TRBD1. The length of the CDR3 is 14 residues. V shed 2 bases, J shed 8 bases, and the junction held 6 bases outside the gene matches. CDR1 is ENHRY, CDR2 SYGVKD, per germline.

This clonotype was detected many times. The chain has TRBV12-3 or TRBV12-4 and TRBJ1-5; D unclear. The CDR3 loop spans 15 amino acids. Trimming shortened V by 7 bases and J by 0 bases, and 13 bases separated the two germline ends. The chain's CDR3 is CASIIGLISNQPQHF. CDR3 DNA sequence: TGTGCCAGCATCATCGGACTGATTAGCAATCAGCCCCAGCATTTT.

V gene TRBV5-1 combines with J gene TRBJ2-1; the match to TRBD2 covers 14 bases. With 4 bases clipped from V and 6 bases from J, the junction kept 9 bases outside the gene matches. The CDR3 extends over 17 amino acids. Looked up from germline, CDR1 is SGHRS and CDR2 is YFSETQ. CDR3 sequence: CASSPGTSGGKGNEQFF. In DNA form, the CDR3 reads TGCGCCAGCAGCCCGGGGACTAGCGGGGGAAAGGGCAATGAGCAGTTCTTC.

This clonotype was seen ten or more times. V and J are TRBV4-2 and TRBJ1-1, with D hard to call. Trimming stripped 4 bases from V and 0 bases from J, with 9 bases between. The CDR3 sequence is 14 residues long. The germline V gene encodes CDR1 LGHNA and CDR2 YNFKEQ. CDR3 residues: CASSPRALNTEAFF. The CDR3, as DNA: TGTGCCAGCAGCCCCCGGGCCTTGAACACTGAAGCTTTCTTT.

This clonotype was counted many times. V is TRBV6-4 and J is TRBJ1-2, with no clear D. The CDR3 is made up of 13 amino acids. CDR1 and CDR2 (germline): MRHNA, SNTAGT. Deletions cut 6 bases from V and 8 bases from J, with 16 bases between. The CDR3 region is CASSPQVGWGYTF. CDR3 nucleotides: TGTGCCAGCAGCCCCCAAGTTGGATGGGGCTACACCTTC.

This clonotype was seen more than once but under ten times. This rearrangement joins TRBV7-3 to TRBJ2-1; 10 bases agree with TRBD2. CDR1 and CDR2 from the germline V gene are SGHTA and FQGTGA. V shed 4 bases and J 8 bases; nucleotides not matched to a gene: 11. The CDR3 has 16 residues. The CDR3 reads CASSSLAGGPMDEQFF. The CDR3 region has the DNA TGTGCCAGCAGCTCCTTAGCGGGGGGCCCGATGGATGAGCAGTTCTTC. Full variable domain (outside the CDR3, taken from reference TRBV7-3 and TRBJ2-1): GAGVSQTPSNKVTEKGKYVELRCDPISGHTALYWYRQSLGQGPEFLIYFQGTGAADDSGLPNDRFFAVRPEGSVSTLKIQRTERGDSAVYLCASSSLAGGPMDEQFFGPGTRLTVL.

This clonotype was picked up many times. This chain links TRBV19 with TRBJ1-2; D ambiguous. The CDR3 spans 14 residues. With 3 bases removed from V and 4 bases from J, the gap between germline ends came to 12 bases. Germline V gene data show CDR1 as LNHDA and CDR2 as SQIVND (reference sequence). Here the CDR3 reads CASSMAMRTYGYTF. The CDR3 bases are TGTGCCAGTAGTATGGCCATGAGGACCTATGGCTACACCTTC.

In its sample, this clonotype was seen many times. The rearrangement joins TRBV7-3 to TRBJ2-1; D may be TRBD1 or TRBD2 (5 bases each). CDR3 length equals 13 residues. The germline V gene encodes CDR1 SGHTA and CDR2 FQGTGA. V dropped 2 bases and J dropped 9 bases, with 11 bases sitting between them. CDR3 region: CASSLGTEGEQFF. The DNA for the CDR3 is TGTGCCAGCAGCTTAGGGACCGAGGGTGAGCAGTTCTTC.

This clonotype was detected only a few times. The genes are TRBV20-1 and TRBJ2-3; 11 bases line up with TRBD2. Per the germline V gene, CDR1 is DFQATT and CDR2 is SNEGSKA (reference sequence). This CDR3 comprises 14 residues. After removal of 5 bases from V and 6 bases from J, the junction contained 7 bases not matched to a gene. This CDR3 is CSAEGLAVRDTQYF. DNA for the CDR3: TGCAGTGCTGAGGGACTAGCGGTCAGGGATACGCAGTATTTT.

There are a few counts of this clonotype. The V gene is TRBV7-9, the J gene TRBJ2-2; possibly TRBD1 for D (5 bases). V lost 7 bases and J 6 bases, leaving 15 bases between the germline ends. Germline V gene lookup returns CDR1 SEHNR and CDR2 FQNEAQ (reference sequence). The length of the CDR3 is 14 residues. This CDR3 reads CASTAIKGAGELFF. In DNA form, the CDR3 reads TGTGCCAGCACCGCGATTAAAGGGGCCGGGGAGCTGTTTTTT. The variable domain in full, completed from reference TRBV7-9 and TRBJ2-2, reads DTGVSQNPRHKITKRGQNVTFRCDPISEHNRLYWYRQTLGQGPEFLTYFQNEAQLEKSRLLSDRFSAERPKGSFSTLEIQRTEQGDSAMYLCASTAIKGAGELFFGEGSRLTVL.